These 19 T cell receptor beta chains share one sample of origin, sequenced in a study of glioma-infiltrating T cells after dendritic cell vaccination. This table comes from immunoSEQ multiplex PCR, and its TCRdb copy is limited to in-frame clones, with some not included. The table shows about 87,000 clones, with roughly 90% occurring only once. The sequences come from blood, collected before dendritic cell vaccination. The receptors were gathered from a human donor with glioblastoma.

The chain is built from TRBV5-6 and TRBJ2-5; the D gene is possibly TRBD2 (6 bases). V was cut by 0 bases and J by 9 bases, with 15 bases left in between. The CDR3 totals 14 residues. The V gene's germline CDR1 is SGHDT and CDR2 YYEEEE. In DNA, the CDR3 is TGTGCCAGCAGCTTGGGAGGACGGGGGATGTCCCAGTACTTC. Translating gives CASSLGGRGMSQYF.

This sequence joins TRBV2 and TRBJ1-1; 9 nucleotides match TRBD1. Germline-derived CDR1 and CDR2 are SNHLY and FYNNEI. This CDR3 spans 12 amino acids. The V gene end was trimmed by 6 bases and the J gene end by 6 bases; junction bases not matched to a gene: 2. CDR3 bases: TGTGCCAGCAGACAGGGGGCCTCTGAAGCTTTCTTT. It translates to CASRQGASEAFF.

The V gene is TRBV4-2, the J gene TRBJ1-4; TRBD1 is a possible D gene (6 bases). Trimming shortened V by 2 bases and J by 0 bases, and 16 bases separated the two germline ends. Germline lookup yields CDR1 LGHNA and CDR2 YNFKEQ. The CDR3 is 18 residues long. The DNA of the CDR3 is TGTGCCAGCAGCCAACGGGACACATTATTTGCAACTAATGAAAAACTGTTTTTT. Protein: CASSQRDTLFATNEKLFF.

V gene TRBV18 combines with J gene TRBJ1-1; D is unclear. This CDR3 spans 17 amino acids. V lost 6 bases to trimming and J lost 4 bases, with 24 bases between them. CDR1 is KGHSH and CDR2 is LQKENI in the germline V gene. CDR3: CASSPGQPGRTSTEAFF. The CDR3, as DNA: TGTGCCAGCTCTCCAGGCCAGCCGGGAAGGACGAGCACTGAAGCTTTCTTT.

This clone is a singleton in its sample. The chain uses TRBV4-1 and TRBJ2-7, with 9 bases matching TRBD2. J lost 3 bases, V lost 0 bases, and 0 bases had no gene match. Germline V gene sequence: CDR1 MGHRA, CDR2 YSYEKL. The CDR3 consists of 14 residues. The CDR3 DNA reads TGCGCCAGCAGCCAAGAAGCGGGGGGCTACGAGCAGTACTTC. It yields the protein CASSQEAGGYEQYF.

The genes are TRBV6-1 and TRBJ2-5; D is uncertain. The CDR3 covers 13 residues. The V gene's germline CDR1 is MNHNS and CDR2 SASEGT. Trimming pared 5 bases from V and 2 bases from J, leaving 9 bases between. CDR3 region: CASSPREQETQYF. DNA of the CDR3: TGTGCCAGCAGTCCACGCGAACAAGAGACCCAGTACTTC.

V and J are TRBV6-5 and TRBJ1-6, with 7 bases matching TRBD1. Looked up from germline, CDR1 is MNHEY and CDR2 is SVGAGI. V was pared by 6 bases and J by 9 bases, with 11 bases of the junction left unmatched. The CDR3 runs to 15 residues. The CDR3 nucleotides are TGTGCCAGCAGCCCCGGCCGGGACAGACCTTCACCCCTCCACTTT. Translating gives CASSPGRDRPSPLHF.

This chain joins TRBV11-2 and TRBJ1-5; maybe TRBD1 (5 bases). This CDR3 has 15 residues. Germline V lookup: CDR1 SGHAT, CDR2 FQNNGV. V was pared by 3 bases and J by 3 bases, with 12 bases between. As DNA, the CDR3 is TGTGCCAGCAGCTTTGGCTCAGGGAACAATCAGCCCCAGCATTTT. This encodes CASSFGSGNNQPQHF. The whole variable domain, filled in from reference TRBV11-2 and TRBJ1-5, reads EAGVAQSPRYKIIEKRQSVAFWCNPISGHATLYWYQQILGQGPKLLIQFQNNGVVDDSQLPKDRFSAERLKGVDSTLKIQPAKLEDSAVYLCASSFGSGNNQPQHFGDGTRLSIL.

The J gene is TRBJ1-6, the V gene TRBV30, with a tentative D call TRBD1 (6 bases). The CDR3 contains 12 residues. CDR1 and CDR2 from the germline V gene are GTSNPN and SVGIG (reference sequence). Trimming removed 5 bases at V and 7 bases at J, with 9 bases between. CDR3 sequence: CAWDRRNSPLHF. The CDR3, as DNA: TGTGCCTGGGACAGGAGGAATTCACCCCTCCACTTT.

The CDR3 loop is CASSPAAGGQEKLFF. The CDR3, as DNA: TGCGCCAGCAGCCCCGCGGCAGGGGGCCAAGAAAAACTGTTTTTT. The rearrangement uses TRBV5-1 and TRBJ1-4; 8 bases agree with TRBD1. Germline assignment: CDR1 SGHRS and CDR2 YFSETQ. J was trimmed by 8 bases and V by 4 bases; bases with no gene match: 10. The CDR3 is 15 residues long.

The gene calls are TRBV19 and TRBJ2-2; D gene unclear. Germline CDR1 LNHDA, CDR2 SQIVND (reference sequence). The V end lost 4 bases, the J end lost 5 bases, and 8 bases lay between the germline ends. The CDR3 sequence is 13 residues long. The CDR3 sequence: CASSTRPTGELFF. In DNA form, the CDR3 reads TGTGCCAGTAGTACTAGACCTACCGGGGAGCTGTTTTTT. Together with reference TRBV19 and TRBJ2-2, the CDR3 gives the full variable domain: DGGITQSPKYLFRKEGQNVTLSCEQNLNHDAMYWYRQDPGQGLRLIYYSQIVNDFQKGDIAEGYSVSREKKESFPLTVTSAQKNPTAFYLCASSTRPTGELFFGEGSRLTVL.

V is TRBV5-1 and J is TRBJ1-1; TRBD1 matches at 12 bases. The germline gives CDR1 SGHRS, CDR2 YFSETQ. This CDR3 has 15 amino acids. The V gene end was trimmed by 4 bases and the J gene end by 4 bases; junction bases not matched to a gene: 5. The DNA of the CDR3 is TGCGCCAGCAGCGGGGGGACAGGGGGCGGCACTGAAGCTTTCTTT. It codes for CASSGGTGGGTEAFF.

The J gene is TRBJ2-5, the V gene TRBV5-6; 7 bases fit TRBD1. V lost 4 bases to trimming and J lost 5 bases; unmatched junction nucleotides: 5. The CDR3 length is 13 residues. The germline V gene encodes CDR1 SGHDT and CDR2 YYEEEE. CDR3 sequence: CASSRQGRETQYF. As DNA, the CDR3 is TGTGCCAGCAGCCGACAGGGTCGGGAGACCCAGTACTTC.

CDR3 region: CASWSVPAEAFF. The CDR3 DNA follows: TGTGCCAGCTGGTCGGTCCCGGCGGAGGCTTTCTTT. The genes are TRBV27 and TRBJ1-1; no clear D. This CDR3 has 12 amino acids. With 8 bases removed from V and 11 bases from J, the gap between germline ends came to 18 bases. Per the germline V gene, CDR1 is MNHEY and CDR2 is SMNVEV (reference sequence).

This rearrangement joins TRBV7-3 to TRBJ2-1; D call uncertain. This CDR3 is 13 amino acids long. Trimming left V 4 bases short and J 6 bases short, with 10 bases between. The germline V gene encodes CDR1 SGHTA and CDR2 FQGTGA. Here the CDR3 reads CASSSLSVNEQFF. CDR3 sequence (DNA): TGTGCCAGCAGCTCCCTTAGTGTCAATGAGCAGTTCTTC.

V usage is TRBV6-5 and J usage is TRBJ1-2, with D possibly being TRBD1 (6 bases). The germline V gene has CDR1 MNHEY and CDR2 SVGAGI. The CDR3 contains 13 residues. V was clipped by 10 bases and J by 5 bases, with 17 bases between them. CDR3: CATKQGMDYGYTF. Here the CDR3 DNA reads TGTGCCACAAAACAGGGTATGGATTATGGCTACACCTTC.

The rearrangement uses TRBV5-1 and TRBJ2-3, with D maybe TRBD2 (6 bases). V lost 0 bases to trimming and J lost 5 bases, with 10 bases between them. The CDR3 runs 14 residues. CDR1 and CDR2 (germline): SGHRS, YFSETQ. The DNA for the CDR3 is TGCGCCAGCAGCTTGGGGAGAGCGGGAGATACGCAGTATTTT. Translated, it gives CASSLGRAGDTQYF.

The V and J genes are TRBV10-3 and TRBJ1-2; possibly TRBD1 for D (6 bases). This CDR3 has 14 residues. Trimming pared 1 base from V and 5 bases from J, leaving 11 bases between. Germline V CDR1 and CDR2: ENHRY, SYGVKD. The CDR3 sequence is CAISEYPGEYGYTF. As DNA, the CDR3 is TGTGCCATCAGTGAGTATCCAGGGGAATATGGCTACACCTTC.

The rearrangement joins TRBV6-6 to TRBJ2-5; D remains unclear. This CDR3 has 14 amino acids. Trimming pared 3 bases from V and 1 base from J, leaving 9 bases between. Germline V gives CDR1 MNHNY, CDR2 SVGAGI (reference sequence). The CDR3 is CASSYWQAQETQYF. In nucleotides, the CDR3 is TGTGCCAGCAGTTATTGGCAGGCCCAAGAGACCCAGTACTTC.